This T cell receptor beta chain comes out of a study of cytomegalovirus exposure and HLA in healthy donors. Profiled with immunoSEQ multiplex PCR; TCRdb holds only in-frame clones, not every one. The profile covers about 160,000 clones, with roughly nine tenths appearing a single time and about 9.3% taken by the ten largest. The CDR3 contains 14 residues. The germline V gene encodes CDR1 SNHLY and CDR2 FYNNEI. Trimming took off 6 bases at V and 4 bases at J, with 15 bases between the two ends. The source is a young woman in good health and CMV-seropositive. The chain employs TRBV2 and TRBJ2-5; possibly TRBD2 for D (5 bases). Sequencing was done on a sample of PBMCs. In DNA, the CDR3 is TGTGCCAGCAGCCGGACTCCTGGCGGAGAGACCCAGTACTTC. It yields the protein CASSRTPGGETQYF.